This T cell receptor beta chain was documented in a study of blood T cell repertoires in COVID-19. Clones were sequenced by immunoSEQ multiplex PCR, and TCRdb holds only the in-frame ones, with some missing. This sample yields 250,000 or so clones, of which about 88% are seen a single time; 0.9% to 1% belongs to the top ten. The V end was cut by 8 bases, the J end by 0 bases, with 8 bases between. The CDR3 sequence is 13 residues long. In germline, CDR1 is LNHDA, CDR2 SQIVND (reference sequence). The sample consisted of peripheral blood. The chain uses TRBV19 and TRBJ2-1; perhaps TRBD2 as D (5 bases). This sequence originates from a woman aged 40 to 50 who had recovered from COVID-19. The CDR3 region has the DNA TGTGCCAGTGGACTCAGCTCCTACAATGAGCAGTTCTTC. This translates into CASGLSSYNEQFF.